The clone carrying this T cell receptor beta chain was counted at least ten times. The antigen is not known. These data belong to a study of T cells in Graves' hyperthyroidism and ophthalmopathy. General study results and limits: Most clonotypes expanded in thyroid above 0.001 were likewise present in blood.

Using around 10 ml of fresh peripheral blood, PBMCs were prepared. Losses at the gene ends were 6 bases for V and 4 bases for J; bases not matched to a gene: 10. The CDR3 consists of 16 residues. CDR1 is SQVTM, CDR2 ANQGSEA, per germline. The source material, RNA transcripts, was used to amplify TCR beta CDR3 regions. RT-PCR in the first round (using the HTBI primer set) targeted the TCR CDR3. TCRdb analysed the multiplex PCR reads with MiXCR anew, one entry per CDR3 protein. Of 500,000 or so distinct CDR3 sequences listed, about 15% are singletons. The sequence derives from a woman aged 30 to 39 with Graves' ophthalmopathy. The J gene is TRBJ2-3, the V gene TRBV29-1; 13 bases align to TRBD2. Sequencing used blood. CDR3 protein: CSVQPTSGRIPDTQYF. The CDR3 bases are TGCAGCGTGCAACCGACTAGCGGGAGGATTCCAGATACGCAGTATTTT.